The T cell receptor beta chain described here comes from a study of T cell repertoires in cytomegalovirus infection. Study-level background: Evidence of both CMV infection and a matching HLA type came from public TCR beta signatures.

Notes on this clonotype: Its antigen is as yet unknown.

Study-wide results and limits: Using cumulative public TCR beta family frequency, the authors identified those who carried CMV together with the relevant HLA.

TCRdb independently ran MiXCR on the reads; one entry per CDR3 protein. This sample has approximately 340,000 distinct CDR3 sequences, with approximately 32% found just once. Germline V gene sequence: CDR1 SEHNR, CDR2 FQNEAQ (reference sequence). The V end was cut by 0 bases, the J end by 2 bases, with 13 bases between. CDR3 length: 16 amino acids. This TCR was recovered from a human donor in good health (CMV status not recorded). Some clones in this sample may be carry-over from other donors' samples. The V gene is TRBV7-9, the J gene TRBJ1-1; D is ambiguous. Sequencing used cultured PBMCs, obtained from culture after CMV antigen stimulation. The CDR3 region is CASSLALKASNTEAFF. DNA for the CDR3: TGTGCCAGCAGCTTAGCGTTGAAGGCAAGTAACACTGAAGCTTTCTTT.